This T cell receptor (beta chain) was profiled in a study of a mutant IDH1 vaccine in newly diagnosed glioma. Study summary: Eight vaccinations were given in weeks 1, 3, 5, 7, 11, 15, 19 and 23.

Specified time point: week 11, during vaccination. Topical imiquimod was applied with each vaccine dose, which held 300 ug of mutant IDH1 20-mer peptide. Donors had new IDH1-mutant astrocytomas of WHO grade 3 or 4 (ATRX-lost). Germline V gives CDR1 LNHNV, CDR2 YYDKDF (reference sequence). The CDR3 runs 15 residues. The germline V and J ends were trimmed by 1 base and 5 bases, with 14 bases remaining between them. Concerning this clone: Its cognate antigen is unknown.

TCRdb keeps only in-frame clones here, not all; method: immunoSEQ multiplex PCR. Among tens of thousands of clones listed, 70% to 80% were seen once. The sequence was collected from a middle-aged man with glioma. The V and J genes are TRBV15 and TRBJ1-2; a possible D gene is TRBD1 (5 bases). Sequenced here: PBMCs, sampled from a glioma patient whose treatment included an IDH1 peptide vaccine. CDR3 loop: CATSRALSTVYGYTF. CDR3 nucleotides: TGTGCCACCAGCAGAGCTCTATCGACAGTTTATGGCTACACCTTC.